The rows below give T cell receptor beta chains drawn from one sample of a study of shared clonotypes between healthy human individuals. TCRdb's table, derived via immunoSEQ multiplex PCR, lists solely in-frame clones and lacks some. Of about 2.4 million clones listed, over 85% were seen once; the top ten hold around 0.15%. Material: naive CD4+ T cells sorted from blood. Receptor source: a man between 18 and 35 years old in good health. CDR3s include the opening cysteine and the closing phenylalanine or tryptophan. Each record gives: D gene, J gene, clone size, V gene, CDR3 protein, CDR3 DNA. The D gene is left open where the match is weak. The size field is filled for only some rows; it gives once, few, many or a size class.

- | TRBJ2-3 | - | TRBV11-3 | CASSLGYGVTDTQYF | TGTGCCAGCAGCTTAGGGTATGGGGTTACAGATACGCAGTATTTT
- | TRBJ1-4 | - | TRBV2 | CASSESYDRVNEKLFF | TGTGCCAGCAGTGAAAGCTATGACAGAGTAAATGAAAAACTGTTTTTT
- | TRBJ2-1 | once | TRBV5-4 | CASSLDSNEQFF | TGTGCCAGCAGCTTGGACAGCAATGAGCAGTTCTTC
- | TRBJ1-5 | - | TRBV11-3 | CASSLGPHTGYNQPQHF | TGTGCCAGCAGCTTAGGCCCCCATACAGGGTACAATCAGCCCCAGCATTTT
- | TRBJ1-1 | few | TRBV7-9 | CASSVRGPEAFF | TGTGCCAGCAGCGTCCGGGGACCTGAAGCTTTCTTT
- | TRBJ2-3 | once | TRBV7-2 | CASSPKAGPTDTQYF | TGTGCCAGCAGCCCCAAGGCCGGGCCCACAGATACGCAGTATTTT
- | TRBJ1-2 | once | TRBV30 | CAWSGRNRVHTF | TGTGCCTGGAGCGGACGCAATAGAGTCCACACCTTC
TRBD1 | TRBJ2-5 | - | TRBV11-2 | CASSLGAGGLETQYF | TGTGCCAGCAGCTTAGGGGCAGGGGGATTGGAGACCCAGTACTTC
TRBD1 | TRBJ2-1 | - | TRBV13 | CASSSPRDSLGNEQFF | TGTGCCAGCAGCTCTCCCCGGGACAGCCTGGGGAATGAGCAGTTCTTC
- | TRBJ1-1 | - | TRBV7-9 | CASSSQSTGNTEAFF | TGTGCCAGCAGCTCCCAATCTACAGGGAACACTGAAGCTTTCTTT
- | TRBJ1-3 | - | TRBV5-4 | CASSLDLQSSGNTIYF | TGTGCCAGCAGCTTGGATCTCCAATCCTCTGGAAACACCATATATTTT
- | TRBJ2-7 | once | TRBV19 | CASSMLKGRNHEQYF | TGTGCCAGTAGTATGCTCAAGGGGAGGAACCACGAGCAGTACTTC
TRBD1 | TRBJ1-1 | - | TRBV6-5 | CASSYATGQGGTEAFF | TGTGCCAGCAGTTACGCAACGGGACAGGGGGGCACTGAAGCTTTCTTT
- | TRBJ2-5 | once | TRBV19 | CASSIVGPQETQYF | TGTGCCAGTAGTATCGTAGGGCCCCAAGAGACCCAGTACTTC
- | TRBJ2-2 | - | TRBV19 | CASSIPGVVAGELFF | TGTGCCAGTAGTATCCCAGGGGTAGTTGCCGGGGAGCTGTTTTTT
TRBD2 | TRBJ2-1 | - | TRBV19 | CASEWGRGGRSYNEQFF | TGTGCCAGTGAATGGGGAAGGGGAGGGCGATCCTACAATGAGCAGTTCTTC
- | TRBJ1-1 | - | TRBV19 | CASSLWAEAFF | TGTGCCAGTAGTTTATGGGCAGAAGCTTTCTTT
- | TRBJ1-4 | - | TRBV5-5 | CASSPFGGNEKLFF | TGTGCCAGCAGCCCTTTCGGAGGGAATGAAAAACTGTTTTTT
TRBD1 | TRBJ2-1 | - | TRBV7-9 | CASSPGTGYNEQFF | TGTGCCAGCAGCCCCGGGACAGGGTACAATGAGCAGTTCTTC
- | TRBJ2-7 | - | TRBV5-4 | CASSLNYYTYEQYF | TGTGCCAGCAGCTTGAACTACTATACCTACGAGCAGTACTTC
- | TRBJ2-3 | - | TRBV25-1 | CASSPPLAPVDTQYF | TGTGCCAGCAGTCCCCCCCTGGCACCAGTGGATACGCAGTATTTT
TRBD2 | TRBJ2-3 | once | TRBV19 | CASSPGFIAGGSTDTQYF | TGTGCCAGTAGTCCCGGGTTTATAGCGGGAGGGAGCACAGATACGCAGTATTTT
TRBD1 | TRBJ2-3 | - | TRBV7-6 | CASSRNRGATDTQYF | TGTGCCAGCAGTCGAAACAGGGGAGCCACAGATACGCAGTATTTT
- | TRBJ2-7 | - | TRBV12-2 | CASRLGASGFSYEQYF | TGTGCAAGTCGCTTAGGGGCTAGCGGTTTTAGCTACGAGCAGTACTTC
- | TRBJ2-7 | - | TRBV29-1 | CSVEDLTTYEQYF | TGCAGCGTTGAAGATCTAACCACCTACGAGCAGTACTTC
TRBD2 | TRBJ2-3 | - | TRBV6-5 | CASSYTGTSATDTQYF | TGTGCCAGCAGTTACACCGGGACTAGCGCGACAGATACGCAGTATTTT
- | TRBJ2-5 | - | TRBV7-2 | CASSEHAGPQYF | TGTGCCAGCAGCGAACACGCAGGGCCCCAGTACTTC
- | TRBJ2-1 | - | TRBV19 | CASSMWSNEQFF | TGTGCCAGTAGTATGTGGAGCAATGAGCAGTTCTTC
- | TRBJ2-5 | - | TRBV7-2 | CASTPGGRNQETQYF | TGTGCCAGCACCCCCGGGGGGCGGAATCAAGAGACCCAGTACTTC
- | TRBJ2-5 | - | TRBV27 | CASSLTGRETQYF | TGTGCCAGCAGTTTAACAGGCCGGGAGACCCAGTACTTC
TRBD2 | TRBJ2-3 | - | TRBV4-1 | CASSQGSSGGAGSTDTQYF | TGCGCCAGCAGCCAAGGGTCTAGCGGGGGGGCCGGGAGCACAGATACGCAGTATTTT
- | TRBJ1-1 | few | TRBV5-6 | CASSFPTLNTEAFF | TGTGCCAGCAGCTTCCCTACACTGAACACTGAAGCTTTCTTT
- | TRBJ2-7 | - | TRBV7-9 | CASSFLSWGRESYEQYF | TGTGCCAGCAGCTTCCTTTCTTGGGGGCGGGAATCCTACGAGCAGTACTTC
- | TRBJ1-2 | few | TRBV2 | CASRGNKNYGYTF | TGTGCCAGCAGAGGTAACAAGAACTATGGCTACACCTTC
TRBD2 | TRBJ2-7 | - | TRBV7-6 | CASSLGSGASYEQYF | TGTGCCAGCAGCTTAGGTAGCGGGGCCTCCTACGAGCAGTACTTC
- | TRBJ1-5 | - | TRBV19 | CASSLISLANQPQHF | TGTGCCAGTAGTCTCATATCCTTAGCCAATCAGCCCCAGCATTTT
- | TRBJ2-6 | - | TRBV5-1 | CASSPRAPSGANVLTF | TGCGCCAGCAGCCCGAGGGCCCCTTCTGGGGCCAACGTCCTGACTTTC
TRBD2 | TRBJ2-3 | - | TRBV28 | CASSPGTSGADTQYF | TGTGCCAGCAGTCCCGGGACTAGCGGGGCAGATACGCAGTATTTT
- | TRBJ2-2 | - | TRBV5-1 | CASSSTGLVTGELFF | TGCGCCAGCAGCTCAACAGGGTTGGTCACCGGGGAGCTGTTTTTT
- | TRBJ2-5 | once | TRBV11-2 | CASAREETQYF | TGTGCCAGCGCCAGAGAAGAGACCCAGTACTTC